The clone carrying this T cell receptor beta chain was seen only a few times. Its specificity is unknown. This entry is derived from a study of post-analysis software for immune sequencing data. Study information: There were relapsing-remitting, secondary progressive and progressive-relapsing multiple sclerosis among the disease courses included.

Whole-study findings and limits: Patients showed TRBV5-6, TRBV5-1 and TRBV20-1 among about five TRBV segments more frequent than in controls. F measure clustering grouped samples strongly by preparation batch.

Trimming cost V 7 bases and J 3 bases, with 7 bases left between them. Germline values: CDR1 MNHNY, CDR2 SVGAGI (reference sequence). CDR3 length: 12 residues. Every TCR beta cDNA library bore unique molecular identifiers. TCRdb fed the PCR reads into MiXCR, producing one record per CDR3 protein. This sample has some 370,000 distinct CDR3 sequences, with less than 40% found just once. This TCR derives from a girl aged 10-17 years with multiple sclerosis. Sample: blood. This chain links TRBV6-6 with TRBJ1-5; a weak D match, TRBD1 (5 bases). CDR3 amino acids: CASKTDNQPQHF. The CDR3 region has the DNA TGTGCCAGCAAGACAGACAATCAGCCCCAGCATTTT.